This T cell receptor beta chain derives from a study of early T cells in non-severe SARS-CoV-2 infection. Study-wide context: Chains stayed unpaired after sequencing of bulk RNA from unsorted whole blood.

Individual cDNA molecules carried attached unique molecular identifiers. TCRdb reprocessed the 5' RACE reads via MiXCR and lists one record per CDR3 protein. The sample has tens of thousands of distinct CDR3 sequences; roughly 15% are singletons. This clonotype was observed a few times. Its specificity is unknown. Per germline, CDR1 SNHLY and CDR2 FYNNEI. The J segment lost 0 bases and the V segment lost 8 bases, leaving 5 bases of the junction unmatched. CDR3 size: 14 residues. General observations from the study: VDJdb-based matching was biased toward anti-spike CD8 responses and missed private and CD4 specificities.

The specimen was whole blood. The origin of this receptor is an adult who was a healthcare worker with PCR-confirmed SARS-CoV-2 infection or an uninfected control (not recorded which). The rearrangement links TRBV2 to TRBJ2-3, with 7 bases matching TRBD2. Here the CDR3 DNA reads TGTGCCAGCGGGACGGGGGGAAGCACAGATACGCAGTATTTT. This gives the protein CASGTGGSTDTQYF.